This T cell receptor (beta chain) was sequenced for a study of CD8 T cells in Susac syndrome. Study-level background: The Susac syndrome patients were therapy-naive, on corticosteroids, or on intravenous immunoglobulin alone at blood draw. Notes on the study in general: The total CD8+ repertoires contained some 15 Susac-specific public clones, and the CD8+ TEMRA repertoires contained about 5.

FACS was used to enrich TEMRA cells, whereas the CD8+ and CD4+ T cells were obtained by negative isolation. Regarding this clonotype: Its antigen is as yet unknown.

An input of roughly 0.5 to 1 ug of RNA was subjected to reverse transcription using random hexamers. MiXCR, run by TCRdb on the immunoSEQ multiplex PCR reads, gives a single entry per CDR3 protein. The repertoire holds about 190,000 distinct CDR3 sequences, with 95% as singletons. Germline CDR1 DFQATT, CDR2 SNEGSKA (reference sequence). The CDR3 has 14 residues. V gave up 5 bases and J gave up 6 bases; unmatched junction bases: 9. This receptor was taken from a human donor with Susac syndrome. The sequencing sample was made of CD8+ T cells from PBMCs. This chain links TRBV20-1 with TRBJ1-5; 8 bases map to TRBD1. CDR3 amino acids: CSALGQGMTQPQHF. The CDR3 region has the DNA TGCAGTGCTCTCGGACAGGGTATGACTCAGCCCCAGCATTTT.